One and the same sample provided the 17 T cell receptor beta chains below, sequenced in a study of blood T cell repertoires in COVID-19. This table comes from immunoSEQ multiplex PCR, and its TCRdb copy is limited to in-frame clones, with some not included. Counted here are 250,000 to 300,000 clones, 86% occurring once; the ten biggest clones make up around 13%. The specimen sequenced was peripheral blood. The receptors were gathered from a woman in her seventies with COVID-19, enrolled during active disease.

This clone was detected a few times. The V call is TRBV27, the J call TRBJ1-5; a weak D match, TRBD1 (5 bases). Germline V gene lookup returns CDR1 MNHEY and CDR2 SMNVEV (reference sequence). V shed 3 bases and J shed 8 bases, with 11 bases lying between them. The CDR3 is 13 amino acids. The CDR3 bases are TGTGCCAGCAGTTTGGGGGGAGCGGAGCCCCAGCATTTT. It yields the protein CASSLGGAEPQHF.

This chain uses TRBV20-1 with TRBJ2-7; D is perhaps TRBD1 (5 bases). This CDR3 is built from 16 residues. The V end lost 3 bases, the J end lost 2 bases, and 20 bases lay between the germline ends. Germline values: CDR1 DFQATT, CDR2 SNEGSKA (reference sequence). The CDR3 nucleotides read TGCAGTGCTAGTGGACGACAGCCCACACAGCCCTACGAGCAGTACTTC. Amino acids: CSASGRQPTQPYEQYF.

V and J are TRBV29-1 and TRBJ2-1; 9 nucleotides line up with TRBD1. The length of the CDR3 is 14 residues. Trimming at V came to 2 bases and at J to 8 bases, leaving 7 bases not matched to a gene. CDR1 is SQVTM and CDR2 is ANQGSEA in the germline V gene. CDR3: CSVETGQGGYEQFF. DNA of the CDR3: TGCAGCGTTGAAACGGGACAGGGAGGATATGAGCAGTTCTTC.

The chain combines TRBV5-1 with TRBJ2-3, with a possible D match to TRBD2 (7 bases). Trimming stripped 4 bases from V and 4 bases from J, with 16 bases between. The V gene's germline CDR1 is SGHRS and CDR2 YFSETQ. The CDR3 is 15 amino acids. In DNA form, the CDR3 reads TGCGCCAGCAGCCCTGGAAGGGGGGGCTCAGATACGCAGTATTTT. Protein: CASSPGRGGSDTQYF.

The rearrangement joins TRBV18 to TRBJ2-3; D remains ambiguous. In germline, CDR1 is KGHSH, CDR2 LQKENI. The CDR3 spans 15 residues. The V end was cut by 3 bases, the J end by 0 bases, with 10 bases between. The CDR3 nucleotides read TGTGCCAGCTCACCCCCAAGCCTTAGCACAGATACGCAGTATTTT. Translated: CASSPPSLSTDTQYF.

This chain connects TRBV9 to TRBJ2-1; maybe TRBD1 (7 bases). Trimming pared 3 bases from V and 5 bases from J, leaving 15 bases between. This CDR3 has 15 amino acids. In germline, CDR1 is SGDLS, CDR2 YYNGEE. The CDR3 DNA follows: TGTGCCAGCAGCGACAGGGGCCGCGGGGACAATGAGCAGTTCTTC. This codes for CASSDRGRGDNEQFF.

The rearrangement joins TRBV28 to TRBJ2-7, with TRBD1 matching 12 bases. This CDR3 contains 15 residues. The germline V gene has CDR1 MDHEN and CDR2 SYDVKM. V was pared by 7 bases and J by 4 bases, with 8 bases of the junction left unmatched. The CDR3 protein is CASTTGTGGKYEQYF. For the CDR3, the DNA is TGTGCCAGCACCACCGGGACAGGGGGCAAATACGAGCAGTACTTC.

The chain combines TRBV5-1 with TRBJ2-4; 9 bases map to TRBD2. CDR3 length: 16 amino acids. The V gene end was trimmed by 1 base and the J gene end by 8 bases; junction bases not matched to a gene: 10. Germline CDR1 SGHRS, CDR2 YFSETQ. CDR3 nucleotide sequence: TGCGCCAGCAGCTTGCGGGCGGGGGGGCCCCGGGACATTCAGTACTTC. Protein product: CASSLRAGGPRDIQYF.

The chain combines TRBV2 with TRBJ2-7; weak D call: TRBD1 (6 bases). The length of the CDR3 is 15 residues. V lost 2 bases and J 1 base, leaving 12 bases between the germline ends. Germline V gene lookup returns CDR1 SNHLY and CDR2 FYNNEI. The CDR3 reads CASSEQGPSSYEQYF. CDR3 sequence (DNA): TGTGCCAGCAGTGAACAGGGGCCTTCTTCCTACGAGCAGTACTTC.

This clone was detected only once. The chain employs TRBV7-2 and TRBJ1-2; 8 nucleotides align to TRBD1. This CDR3 is built from 17 residues. Germline V lookup: CDR1 SGHTA, CDR2 FQGNSA. Trimming at V came to 4 bases and at J to 7 bases, leaving 17 bases not matched to a gene. The CDR3 spells CASSSLPGQGKTSGYTF. In DNA, the CDR3 is TGTGCCAGCAGCTCCCTTCCCGGACAGGGTAAAACTAGTGGCTACACCTTC.

The chain has TRBV20-1 and TRBJ2-1, with 7 nucleotides matching TRBD2. CDR1 and CDR2 from the germline V gene are DFQATT and SNEGSKA (reference sequence). The CDR3 has 11 residues. Trimming at V came to 2 bases and at J to 14 bases, leaving 6 bases not matched to a gene. The CDR3 loop reads CSARLVAGEFF. CDR3 DNA: TGCAGTGCTAGACTGGTGGCGGGGGAGTTCTTC.

The CDR3 loop is CASSFQIPNIYNEQFF. CDR3 bases: TGTGCCAGCAGCTTTCAAATCCCGAACATCTACAATGAGCAGTTCTTC. The chain recombines TRBV7-6 with TRBJ2-1, with unresolved D. Trimming cost V 3 bases and J 3 bases, with 15 bases left between them. The CDR3 sequence is 16 residues long. Per germline, CDR1 SGHVS and CDR2 FNYEAQ.

J is TRBJ1-3 and V is TRBV3-1 (or the pseudogene TRBV3-2); D is uncertain. With 0 bases removed from V and 0 bases from J, the gap between germline ends came to 3 bases. CDR1 LGHDT and CDR2 YNNKEL come from the germline V gene (reference sequence). This CDR3 is built from 14 residues. CDR3 DNA: TGTGCCAGCAGCCAAGATTACTCTGGAAACACCATATATTTT. Amino acid sequence: CASSQDYSGNTIYF.

This chain connects TRBV12-3 or TRBV12-4 to TRBJ1-1; weak D call: TRBD1 (6 bases). Trimming shortened V by 3 bases and J by 8 bases, and 7 bases separated the two germline ends. This CDR3 is built from 11 residues. The CDR3 sequence: CASSFDREAFF. CDR3 bases: TGTGCCAGCAGTTTTGACAGGGAAGCTTTCTTT.

J is TRBJ2-1 and V is TRBV18, with TRBD1 matching over 9 bases. CDR1 is KGHSH, CDR2 LQKENI, per germline. The CDR3 loop spans 14 amino acids. With 3 bases clipped from V and 7 bases from J, the junction kept 4 bases outside the gene matches. CDR3 protein: CASSPPGTGNEQFF. The CDR3, as DNA: TGTGCCAGCTCACCCCCCGGGACAGGGAATGAGCAGTTCTTC.

The J gene is TRBJ1-6, the V gene TRBV19; possibly TRBD1 for D (5 bases). The CDR3 covers 16 residues. The germline CDR1 and CDR2 sequences are LNHDA and SQIVND (reference sequence). The V end lost 5 bases, the J end lost 0 bases, and 11 bases lay between the germline ends. The CDR3 nucleotides are TGTGCCAGTAGTCCCAGGGTTGGCTCCTATAATTCACCCCTCCACTTT. Amino acids: CASSPRVGSYNSPLHF.

CDR3 nucleotide sequence: TGTGCCAGCAGCTCGCCGGGACAGTATTCACCCCTCCACTTT. Amino acid sequence: CASSSPGQYSPLHF. The rearrangement joins TRBV7-2 to TRBJ1-6, with TRBD1 matching 7 bases. Per the germline V gene, CDR1 is SGHTA and CDR2 is FQGNSA. The CDR3 runs 14 residues. Losses at the gene ends were 4 bases for V and 8 bases for J; bases not matched to a gene: 5.